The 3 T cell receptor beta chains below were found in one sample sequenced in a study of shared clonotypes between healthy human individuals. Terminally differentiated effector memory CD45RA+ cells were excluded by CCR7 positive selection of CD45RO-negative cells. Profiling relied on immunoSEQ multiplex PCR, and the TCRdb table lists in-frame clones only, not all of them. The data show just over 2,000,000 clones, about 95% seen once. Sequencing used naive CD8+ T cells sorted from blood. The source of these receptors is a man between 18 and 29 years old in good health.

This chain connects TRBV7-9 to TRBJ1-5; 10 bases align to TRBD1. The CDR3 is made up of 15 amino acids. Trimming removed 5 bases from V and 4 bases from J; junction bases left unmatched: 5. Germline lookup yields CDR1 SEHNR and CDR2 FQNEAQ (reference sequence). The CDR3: CASSDGTGVNQPQHF. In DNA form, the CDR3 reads TGTGCCAGCAGCGACGGGACAGGGGTTAATCAGCCCCAGCATTTT.

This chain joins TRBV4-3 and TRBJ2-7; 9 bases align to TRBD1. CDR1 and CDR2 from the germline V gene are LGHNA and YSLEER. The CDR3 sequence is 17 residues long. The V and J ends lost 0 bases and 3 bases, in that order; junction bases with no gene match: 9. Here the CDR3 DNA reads TGCGCCAGCAGCCAAGACTCCGAGGGACAGGGATTCTACGAGCAGTACTTC. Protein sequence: CASSQDSEGQGFYEQYF.

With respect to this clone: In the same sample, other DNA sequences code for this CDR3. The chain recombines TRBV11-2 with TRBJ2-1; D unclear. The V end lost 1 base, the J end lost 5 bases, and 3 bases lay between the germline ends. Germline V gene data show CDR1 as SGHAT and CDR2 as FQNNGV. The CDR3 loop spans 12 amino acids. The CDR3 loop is CASSLGNNEQFF. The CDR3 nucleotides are TGTGCCAGCAGCTTAGGAAACAATGAGCAGTTCTTC.